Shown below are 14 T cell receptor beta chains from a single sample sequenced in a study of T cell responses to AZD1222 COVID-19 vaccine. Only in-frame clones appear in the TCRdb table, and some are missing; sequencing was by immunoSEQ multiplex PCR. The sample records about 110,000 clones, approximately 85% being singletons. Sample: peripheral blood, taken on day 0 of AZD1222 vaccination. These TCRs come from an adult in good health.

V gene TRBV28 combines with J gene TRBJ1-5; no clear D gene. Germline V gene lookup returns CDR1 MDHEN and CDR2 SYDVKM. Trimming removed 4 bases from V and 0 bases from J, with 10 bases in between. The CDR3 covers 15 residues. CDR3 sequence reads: CASSSVDYSNQPQHF. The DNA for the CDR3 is TGTGCCAGCAGTTCCGTAGATTATAGCAATCAGCCCCAGCATTTT.

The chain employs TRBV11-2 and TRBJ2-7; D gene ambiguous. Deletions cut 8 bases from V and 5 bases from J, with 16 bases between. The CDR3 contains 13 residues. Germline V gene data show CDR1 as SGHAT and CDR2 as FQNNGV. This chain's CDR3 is CASSGPPPHEQYF. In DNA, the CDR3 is TGTGCCAGCTCAGGCCCCCCACCCCACGAGCAGTACTTC.

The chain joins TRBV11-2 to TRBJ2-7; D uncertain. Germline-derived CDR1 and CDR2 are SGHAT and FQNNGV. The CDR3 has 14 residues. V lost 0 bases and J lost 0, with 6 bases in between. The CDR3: CASSLDVTSYEQYF. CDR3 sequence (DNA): TGTGCCAGCAGCTTAGATGTTACCTCCTACGAGCAGTACTTC.

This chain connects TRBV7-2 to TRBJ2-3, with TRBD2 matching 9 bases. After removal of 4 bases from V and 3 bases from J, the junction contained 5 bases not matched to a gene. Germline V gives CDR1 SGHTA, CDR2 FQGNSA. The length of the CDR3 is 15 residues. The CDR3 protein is CASSSLSGGTDTQYF. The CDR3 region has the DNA TGTGCCAGCAGCTCCCTCAGCGGGGGGACAGATACGCAGTATTTT.

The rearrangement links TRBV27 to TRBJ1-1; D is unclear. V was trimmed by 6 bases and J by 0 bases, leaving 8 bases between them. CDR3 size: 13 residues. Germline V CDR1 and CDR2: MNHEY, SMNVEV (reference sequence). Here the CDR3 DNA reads TGTGCCAGCAGAGATATACTGAACACTGAAGCTTTCTTT. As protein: CASRDILNTEAFF.

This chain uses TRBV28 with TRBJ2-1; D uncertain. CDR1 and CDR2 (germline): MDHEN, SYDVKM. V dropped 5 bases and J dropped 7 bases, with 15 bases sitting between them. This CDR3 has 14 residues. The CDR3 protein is CASSLSVLLNEQFF. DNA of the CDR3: TGTGCCAGCAGTCTCTCCGTCCTTTTGAATGAGCAGTTCTTC.

For the CDR3, the DNA is TGCAGCGTCCGGCCGGGGGACTCCTACGAGCAGTACTTC. Its protein product is CSVRPGDSYEQYF. The chain joins TRBV29-1 to TRBJ2-7; a possible D gene is TRBD2 (6 bases). Germline V gene sequence: CDR1 SQVTM, CDR2 ANQGSEA. The CDR3 runs to 13 residues. V gave up 6 bases and J gave up 0 bases, with 12 bases separating them.

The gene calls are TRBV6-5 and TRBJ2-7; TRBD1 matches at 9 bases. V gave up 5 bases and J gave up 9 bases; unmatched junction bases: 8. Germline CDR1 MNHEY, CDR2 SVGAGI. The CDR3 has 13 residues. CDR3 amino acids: CASSLGTGKVQYF. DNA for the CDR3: TGTGCCAGCAGTCTAGGGACAGGGAAGGTGCAGTACTTC.

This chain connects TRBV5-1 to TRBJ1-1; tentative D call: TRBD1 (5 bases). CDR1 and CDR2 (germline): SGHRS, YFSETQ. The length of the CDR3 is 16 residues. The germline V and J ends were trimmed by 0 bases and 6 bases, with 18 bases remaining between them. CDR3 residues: CASSLARAGMGAEAFF. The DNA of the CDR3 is TGCGCCAGCAGCTTGGCGAGAGCAGGGATGGGTGCTGAAGCTTTCTTT.

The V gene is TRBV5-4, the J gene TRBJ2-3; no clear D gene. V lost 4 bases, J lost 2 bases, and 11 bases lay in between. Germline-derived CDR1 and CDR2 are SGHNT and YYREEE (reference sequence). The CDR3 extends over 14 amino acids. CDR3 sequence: CASSPYGYTDTQYF. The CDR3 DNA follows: TGTGCCAGCAGCCCATACGGTTACACAGATACGCAGTATTTT.

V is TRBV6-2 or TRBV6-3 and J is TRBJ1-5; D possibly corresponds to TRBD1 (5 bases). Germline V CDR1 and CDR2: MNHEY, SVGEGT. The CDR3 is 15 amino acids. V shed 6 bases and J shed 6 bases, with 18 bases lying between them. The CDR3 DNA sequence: TGTGCCAGCAGCAATGGCGGGGGGTTAGGTCAGCCCCAGCATTTT. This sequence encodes CASSNGGGLGQPQHF.

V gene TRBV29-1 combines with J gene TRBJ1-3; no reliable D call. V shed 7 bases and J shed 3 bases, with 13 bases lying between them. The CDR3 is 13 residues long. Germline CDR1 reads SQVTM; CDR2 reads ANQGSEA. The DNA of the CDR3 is TGCAGCGCCCTGTGGGGAGGTGGAAACACCATATATTTT. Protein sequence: CSALWGGGNTIYF.

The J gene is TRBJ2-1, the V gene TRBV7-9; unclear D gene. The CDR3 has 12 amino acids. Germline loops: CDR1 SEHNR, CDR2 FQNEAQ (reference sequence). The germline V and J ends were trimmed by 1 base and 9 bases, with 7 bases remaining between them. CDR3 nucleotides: TGTGCCAGCAGCTTAGATGACACTGAGCAGTTCTTC. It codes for CASSLDDTEQFF.

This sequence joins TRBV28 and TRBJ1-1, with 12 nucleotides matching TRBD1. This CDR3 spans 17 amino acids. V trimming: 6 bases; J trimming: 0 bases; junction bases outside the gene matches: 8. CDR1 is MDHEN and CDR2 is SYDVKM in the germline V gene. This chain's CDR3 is CASSTGTGGLLNTEAFF. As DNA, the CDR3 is TGTGCCAGCAGCACCGGGACAGGGGGCCTTTTGAACACTGAAGCTTTCTTT.